One and the same sample provided the 25 T cell receptor beta chains below, sequenced in a study of T cells in tuberculosis. Produced via immunoSEQ multiplex PCR; TCRdb's table is partial and in-frame only. The data show tens of thousands of clones, approximately 90% seen once. The sample comprised PBMCs. These TCRs come from a donor between 10 and 29 years old with latent tuberculosis or without tuberculosis infection.

The chain joins TRBV7-6 to TRBJ2-1; tentative D call: TRBD1 (6 bases). CDR1 is SGHVS and CDR2 is FNYEAQ in the germline V gene. The ends were cut back, 4 bases at V and 9 bases at J, with 16 bases in the middle. The CDR3 consists of 14 residues. The DNA for the CDR3 is TGTGCCAGCAGCTCCCAGAGCAGGGGCGGTGAGCAGTTCTTC. Its translation: CASSSQSRGGEQFF.

V usage is TRBV11-2 and J usage is TRBJ2-2; a weak D match, TRBD1 (5 bases). In germline, CDR1 is SGHAT, CDR2 FQNNGV. The CDR3 is 16 residues long. V gave up 0 bases and J gave up 5 bases, with 13 bases separating them. The CDR3 region is CASSLEWAGKTGELFF. Here the CDR3 DNA reads TGTGCCAGCAGCTTAGAATGGGCAGGGAAGACCGGGGAGCTGTTTTTT.

The gene calls are TRBV19 and TRBJ2-7, with D possibly TRBD1 on 6 matching bases. The CDR3 has 13 amino acids. V lost 9 bases and J 5 bases, leaving 17 bases between the germline ends. CDR1 is LNHDA and CDR2 is SQIVND in the germline V gene (reference sequence). The CDR3 region has the DNA TGTGCCAGCCGAGGACAGAGAACAGACGAGCAGTACTTC. Its protein product is CASRGQRTDEQYF.

The CDR3 spells CASSPSGADQETQYF. The CDR3 nucleotides read TGTGCCAGCAGTCCAAGTGGGGCAGACCAAGAGACCCAGTACTTC. J is TRBJ2-5 and V is TRBV6-5; D perhaps matches TRBD1 (5 bases). Between the trimmed V and J ends, which lost 5 bases and 0 bases, there was a span of 13 bases. Germline V gives CDR1 MNHEY, CDR2 SVGAGI. CDR3 size: 15 residues.

V and J are TRBV7-2 and TRBJ2-7; D may be TRBD2 (6 bases). V lost 6 bases and J lost 3, with 15 bases in between. The CDR3 has 14 amino acids. Per the germline V gene, CDR1 is SGHTA and CDR2 is FQGNSA. CDR3 amino acids: CASRAGGNSYEQYF. As DNA, the CDR3 is TGTGCCAGCAGGGCAGGCGGGAATAGCTACGAGCAGTACTTC.

V usage is TRBV6-4 and J usage is TRBJ2-7; 10 positions agree with TRBD2. With V trimmed by 2 bases and J by 3 bases, 4 bases remained unmatched. CDR3 length equals 15 residues. Germline-derived CDR1 and CDR2 are MRHNA and SNTAGT. The CDR3 sequence: CASSDEAGGIYEQYF. CDR3 coding DNA: TGTGCCAGCAGTGACGAAGCGGGAGGGATCTACGAGCAGTACTTC.

The chain carries TRBV4-1 and TRBJ1-1; TRBD1 agrees at 8 bases. The CDR3 is 15 amino acids. The V and J ends lost 4 bases and 1 base, in that order; junction bases with no gene match: 5. Germline-derived CDR1 and CDR2 are MGHRA and YSYEKL. CDR3 amino acids: CASSPAGTGNTEAFF. In nucleotides, the CDR3 is TGCGCCAGCAGCCCGGCCGGGACAGGGAACACTGAAGCTTTCTTT.

This sequence joins TRBV7-9 and TRBJ1-1; no reliable D call. The length of the CDR3 is 15 residues. V lost 2 bases to trimming and J lost 5 bases, with 15 bases between them. Germline CDR1 and CDR2: SEHNR and FQNEAQ (reference sequence). The CDR3 nucleotides read TGTGCCAGCAGCTTAATTCGCGGTTTTGTAACTGAAGCTTTCTTT. Its protein product is CASSLIRGFVTEAFF.

J is TRBJ2-2 and V is TRBV30; a possible D gene is TRBD1 (6 bases). V was clipped by 5 bases and J by 0 bases, with 7 bases between them. CDR1 is GTSNPN and CDR2 is SVGIG in the germline V gene (reference sequence). The CDR3 is 13 amino acids. The CDR3: CAWGTPNTGELFF. The CDR3 nucleotides read TGTGCCTGGGGGACACCGAACACCGGGGAGCTGTTTTTT.

This clone was seen only once. The gene calls are TRBV7-3 and TRBJ2-1, with no clear D. V was pared by 1 base and J by 7 bases, with 8 bases between. The V gene's germline CDR1 is SGHTA and CDR2 FQGTGA. The CDR3 runs to 13 residues. DNA for the CDR3: TGTGCCAGCAGCTTAAGGGCCAAGAATGAGCAGTTCTTC. It is translated as CASSLRAKNEQFF. The whole variable domain, remainder taken from reference TRBV7-3 and TRBJ2-1, is GAGVSQTPSNKVTEKGKYVELRCDPISGHTALYWYRQSLGQGPEFLIYFQGTGAADDSGLPNDRFFAVRPEGSVSTLKIQRTERGDSAVYLCASSLRAKNEQFFGPGTRLTVL.

The V gene is TRBV6-5, the J gene TRBJ2-1; no reliable D call. CDR1 MNHEY and CDR2 SVGAGI come from the germline V gene. Trimming took 4 bases from V and 2 from J, leaving 12 bases between them. The CDR3 sequence is 15 residues long. The CDR3 nucleotides are TGTGCCAGCAGTTTCGCGGTAGCACCCTACAATGAGCAGTTCTTC. The encoded protein is CASSFAVAPYNEQFF.

The chain carries TRBV2 and TRBJ1-1; D might be TRBD1 (6 bases). Germline CDR1 is SNHLY and CDR2 is FYNNEI. Trimming shortened V by 3 bases and J by 1 base, and 6 bases separated the two germline ends. The CDR3 sequence is 13 residues long. The DNA of the CDR3 is TGTGCCAGCAGTGACAGGGGGAACACTGAAGCTTTCTTT. Residues: CASSDRGNTEAFF.

The gene calls are TRBV11-3 and TRBJ2-1; D perhaps matches TRBD1 (6 bases). V lost 5 bases and J 1 base, leaving 12 bases between the germline ends. The CDR3 has 15 amino acids. Germline V gives CDR1 SGHNT, CDR2 YENEEA. Written as DNA, the CDR3 is TGTGCCAGCAGCCCACAGGGAAGATCCTACAATGAGCAGTTCTTC. Translating gives CASSPQGRSYNEQFF.

V usage is TRBV30 and J usage is TRBJ2-3; 8 bases fit TRBD2. The CDR3 is made up of 17 amino acids. V was pared by 1 base and J by 3 bases, with 12 bases of the junction left unmatched. CDR1 and CDR2 from the germline V gene are GTSNPN and SVGIG (reference sequence). As DNA, the CDR3 is TGTGCCTGGAGTGGAGCGAAACGGGGGGGTATGACAGATACGCAGTATTTT. As protein: CAWSGAKRGGMTDTQYF.

The rearrangement joins TRBV7-9 to TRBJ2-1; 7 nucleotides line up with TRBD2. V lost 5 bases to trimming and J lost 0 bases; unmatched junction nucleotides: 4. Germline V gene data show CDR1 as SEHNR and CDR2 as FQNEAQ (reference sequence). The CDR3 sequence is 15 residues long. The CDR3 reads CASSPSGVSYNEQFF. The CDR3 DNA reads as TGTGCCAGCAGCCCAAGCGGGGTCTCCTACAATGAGCAGTTCTTC. Full variable domain (missing parts from reference TRBV7-9 and TRBJ2-1): DTGVSQNPRHKITKRGQNVTFRCDPISEHNRLYWYRQTLGQGPEFLTYFQNEAQLEKSRLLSDRFSAERPKGSFSTLEIQRTEQGDSAMYLCASSPSGVSYNEQFFGPGTRLTVL.

This rearrangement joins TRBV7-8 to TRBJ1-3; tentatively, D is TRBD1 (5 bases). The germline V gene has CDR1 SGHVS and CDR2 FQNEAQ. The CDR3 spans 16 residues. V was cut by 5 bases and J by 1 base, with 15 bases left in between. The CDR3 DNA reads as TGTGCCAGCAGCCCCCAAAGGACACGGTCTGGAAACACCATATATTTT. It translates to CASSPQRTRSGNTIYF. Full variable domain (remainder filled in from reference TRBV7-8 and TRBJ1-3): GAGVSQSPRYKVAKRGQDVALRCDPISGHVSLFWYQQALGQGPEFLTYFQNEAQLDKSGLPSDRFFAERPEGSVSTLKIQRTQQEDSAVYLCASSPQRTRSGNTIYFGEGSWLTVV.

This sequence joins TRBV30 and TRBJ2-7, with TRBD2 as a possible D gene (7 bases). V gave up 7 bases and J gave up 0 bases, with 16 bases separating them. This CDR3 is built from 14 residues. Germline CDR1 GTSNPN, CDR2 SVGIG (reference sequence). The DNA of the CDR3 is TGTGCCTCGGGCGGGGGCCTGATCTCCTACGAGCAGTACTTC. Translated, it gives CASGGGLISYEQYF.

The sample holds one count of this clone. The V call is TRBV30, the J call TRBJ2-5, with TRBD2 identical over 7 bases. Germline V gene data show CDR1 as GTSNPN and CDR2 as SVGIG (reference sequence). Trimming removed 7 bases from V and 1 base from J; junction bases left unmatched: 6. CDR3 length: 13 amino acids. The CDR3, as DNA: TGTGCCTTTTGGGGGGGAGCCCAAGAGACCCAGTACTTC. Translated: CAFWGGAQETQYF.

The V call is TRBV4-1, the J call TRBJ2-1; D ambiguous. The V and J ends lost 3 bases and 4 bases respectively, with 28 bases between them. CDR3 size: 20 residues. CDR1 MGHRA and CDR2 YSYEKL come from the germline V gene. The CDR3: CASSHPHRPDTDDKYNEQFF. In DNA, the CDR3 is TGCGCCAGCAGCCATCCCCACCGCCCCGACACCGACGATAAATACAATGAGCAGTTCTTC.

The chain links TRBV29-1 to TRBJ2-2; the D gene is possibly TRBD2 (7 bases). The CDR3 length is 14 residues. Trimming cost V 7 bases and J 5 bases, with 17 bases left between them. Germline loops: CDR1 SQVTM, CDR2 ANQGSEA. Here the CDR3 reads CSAKVGGQTGELFF. For the CDR3, the DNA is TGCAGCGCTAAGGTGGGGGGGCAAACCGGGGAGCTGTTTTTT.

The chain recombines TRBV10-1 with TRBJ2-3; D may be TRBD2 (5 bases). The CDR3 consists of 13 residues. Trimming left V 10 bases short and J 4 bases short, with 15 bases between. Germline assignment: CDR1 WNHNN and CDR2 SYGVQD (reference sequence). The CDR3 nucleotides are TGCGCCACATCGGGGTCAATGCCAGATACGCAGTATTTT. Amino acids: CATSGSMPDTQYF.

This chain links TRBV19 with TRBJ1-1; the D gene is possibly TRBD1 (6 bases). The CDR3 loop spans 18 amino acids. Germline assignment: CDR1 LNHDA and CDR2 SQIVND (reference sequence). The ends were cut back, 7 bases at V and 0 bases at J, with 24 bases in the middle. Here the CDR3 reads CASTLTRGNAPMNTEAFF. The DNA of the CDR3 is TGTGCCAGTACCCTGACCAGGGGTAATGCACCCATGAACACTGAAGCTTTCTTT.

The chain couples TRBV2 to TRBJ1-6; possibly TRBD1 for D (6 bases). The CDR3 is made up of 14 amino acids. Germline V gives CDR1 SNHLY, CDR2 FYNNEI. Trimming removed 6 bases from V and 10 bases from J, with 16 bases in between. DNA for the CDR3: TGTGCCAGCAGCCGGTTGGGGGGGCGATCACCCCTCCACTTT. As protein: CASSRLGGRSPLHF.

This chain joins TRBV4-3 and TRBJ2-7, with 13 bases identical to TRBD2. This CDR3 region has 16 residues. The V segment lost 0 bases and the J segment 3 bases; nucleotides outside the gene matches: 2. The V gene's germline CDR1 is LGHNA and CDR2 YSLEER. The CDR3, as DNA: TGCGCCAGCAGCCAAGACGGACTAGCGGGAGTCTACGAGCAGTACTTC. Encoded protein: CASSQDGLAGVYEQYF.

The chain employs TRBV6-6 and TRBJ1-5, with 7 bases that match TRBD1. The CDR3 sequence is 15 residues long. V gave up 4 bases and J gave up 5 bases; unmatched junction bases: 8. Germline values: CDR1 MNHNY, CDR2 SVGAGI (reference sequence). The DNA of the CDR3 is TGTGCCAGCAGTTCAGACAGGGACGTGTATCAGCCCCAGCATTTT. Translated: CASSSDRDVYQPQHF.